The 25 T cell receptor beta chains listed next were all sequenced from one sample in a study of post-analysis software for immune sequencing data. Their target antigens are unknown. Study-wide points: TRBV segments more frequent in patients than in controls numbered a few and included TRBV5-6, TRBV5-1 and TRBV20-1.

Libraries were made from TCR beta cDNA, and they carried unique molecular identifiers. TCRdb re-called the PCR reads through MiXCR, storing one row per CDR3 protein. The data show fewer than 700,000 distinct CDR3 sequences, with 44% seen just once and around 1.7% held by the top ten. Sequencing was performed on blood. The receptor set was obtained from a girl aged 5 to 17 with multiple sclerosis.

The chain employs TRBV2 and TRBJ2-7; D is possibly TRBD1 (6 bases). Germline CDR1 is SNHLY and CDR2 is FYNNEI. This CDR3 region has 13 residues. V was shortened by 6 bases and J by 3 bases, with 12 bases between the two germline ends. CDR3 residues: CASRKGRGYEQYF. The CDR3 DNA is TGTGCCAGCAGGAAGGGCAGGGGCTACGAGCAGTACTTC. The full variable domain, completed using reference TRBV2 and TRBJ2-7, is EPEVTQTPSHQVTQMGQEVILRCVPISNHLYFYWYRQILGQKVEFLVSFYNNEISEKSEIFDDQFSVERPDGSNFTLKIRSTKLEDSAMYFCASRKGRGYEQYFGPGTRLTVT.

This clonotype was detected only a few times. This chain joins TRBV10-3 and TRBJ2-1; D remains ambiguous. Germline loops: CDR1 ENHRY, CDR2 SYGVKD. The CDR3 covers 12 residues. Trimming left V 3 bases short and J 8 bases short, with 8 bases between. CDR3 in DNA: TGTGCCATCAGTGACCGATTGGATGAGCAGTTCTTC. This encodes CAISDRLDEQFF.

The chain joins TRBV20-1 to TRBJ2-3; 7 bases map to TRBD2. V trimming: 8 bases; J trimming: 5 bases; junction bases outside the gene matches: 13. There are 14 residues in the CDR3. CDR1 and CDR2 (germline): DFQATT, SNEGSKA (reference sequence). CDR3 in DNA: TGCAGTTTCCGACTAGCCGCCGGGAGAGATACGCAGTATTTT. Protein product: CSFRLAAGRDTQYF.

This chain uses TRBV27 with TRBJ2-3, with a tentative D call TRBD2 (6 bases). The V gene lost 2 bases and the J gene lost 2 bases, with 11 bases spanning the gap. The CDR3 covers 15 residues. Per the germline V gene, CDR1 is MNHEY and CDR2 is SMNVEV (reference sequence). In nucleotides, the CDR3 is TGTGCCAGCAGTTTAGGGGTAGCGGACACAGATACGCAGTATTTT. This encodes CASSLGVADTDTQYF.

This clonotype came up a few times. The V and J genes are TRBV7-2 and TRBJ2-3, with D unclear. This CDR3 has 12 residues. The V and J ends lost 5 bases and 5 bases respectively, with 8 bases between them. The germline V gene encodes CDR1 SGHTA and CDR2 FQGNSA. This CDR3 reads CASSPRVDTQYF. The CDR3 DNA is TGTGCCAGCAGCCCCCGAGTAGATACGCAGTATTTT.

V gene TRBV20-1 combines with J gene TRBJ2-7; TRBD2 agrees at 13 bases. Unmatched junction bases numbered 8, after V lost 6 bases and J lost 3 bases. The CDR3 has 15 residues. CDR1 is DFQATT, CDR2 SNEGSKA, per germline (reference sequence). CDR3 loop: CSARVGLAGIYEQYF. As DNA, the CDR3 is TGCAGTGCACGTGTGGGACTAGCGGGGATCTACGAGCAGTACTTC.

This clonotype has a handful of counts. The rearrangement links TRBV12-3 or TRBV12-4 to TRBJ2-5; maybe TRBD1 (6 bases). The length of the CDR3 is 12 residues. V dropped 10 bases and J dropped 2 bases, with 11 bases sitting between them. The CDR3 DNA is TGTGCCACCAGGACAGATCAAGAGACCCAGTACTTC. It translates to CATRTDQETQYF.

The chain carries TRBV7-8 and TRBJ2-5, with D maybe TRBD1 (6 bases). The J call is doubtful: the DNA matches TRBJ2-7 better. Germline assignment: CDR1 SGHVS and CDR2 FQNEAQ. The CDR3 is 14 residues long. CDR3: CASSLGQVADEQYF. In DNA, the CDR3 is TGTGCCAGCAGCTTAGGACAGGTTGCCGACGAGCAGTACTTC.

The genes are TRBV20-1 and TRBJ2-7, with a possible D match to TRBD1 (5 bases). Trimming shortened V by 0 bases and J by 0 bases, and 9 bases separated the two germline ends. There are 14 residues in the CDR3. The germline V gene encodes CDR1 DFQATT and CDR2 SNEGSKA (reference sequence). The chain's CDR3 is CSARDWQGSYEQYF. DNA for the CDR3: TGCAGTGCTAGAGATTGGCAGGGCTCCTACGAGCAGTACTTC.

V is TRBV20-1 and J is TRBJ1-1; the match to TRBD1 covers 7 bases. Germline assignment: CDR1 DFQATT and CDR2 SNEGSKA (reference sequence). CDR3 size: 15 residues. V trimming: 5 bases; J trimming: 1 base; junction bases outside the gene matches: 10. This CDR3 is CSAPKGARKNTEAFF. In nucleotides, the CDR3 is TGCAGTGCTCCCAAGGGGGCCAGAAAGAACACTGAAGCTTTCTTT.

The V call is TRBV20-1, the J call TRBJ1-2, with 9 bases identical to TRBD1. The ends lost 6 bases at V and 3 bases at J; junction bases unmatched: 8. CDR1 DFQATT and CDR2 SNEGSKA come from the germline V gene (reference sequence). The CDR3 length is 14 residues. CDR3 protein: CSALGRQGDYGYTF. As DNA, the CDR3 is TGCAGTGCCTTGGGGAGACAGGGGGACTATGGCTACACCTTC.

This clonotype was counted only a few times. The genes are TRBV12-5 and TRBJ1-5, with D maybe TRBD1 (6 bases). Trimming removed 6 bases from V and 2 bases from J, with 14 bases in between. CDR1 is LGHNT and CDR2 is FRNRAP in the germline V gene. The CDR3 is 15 amino acids. The chain's CDR3 is CASGLGGGGNQPQHF. DNA of the CDR3: TGTGCTAGTGGCCTGGGGGGGGGCGGCAATCAGCCCCAGCATTTT.

This clonotype came up a few times. The chain is built from TRBV12-3 or TRBV12-4 and TRBJ1-2; unclear D gene. The ends were cut back, 6 bases at V and 4 bases at J, with 12 bases in the middle. CDR3 length equals 13 residues. The CDR3 region is CASSTPFLYGYTF. The CDR3 region has the DNA TGTGCCAGCAGCACACCGTTTCTCTATGGCTACACCTTC.

The rearrangement links TRBV20-1 to TRBJ2-5; TRBD2 aligns across 9 bases. Per germline, CDR1 DFQATT and CDR2 SNEGSKA (reference sequence). CDR3 length: 13 residues. V dropped 3 bases and J dropped 5; count of bases not matched to a gene: 4. The CDR3 protein is CSASRLAGETQYF. The CDR3 DNA sequence: TGCAGTGCTAGTCGGCTAGCGGGGGAGACCCAGTACTTC.

This CDR3 is CASSPRPHNEQYF. The CDR3 bases are TGTGCCAGCAGCCCACGACCCCACAATGAGCAGTACTTC. The V call is TRBV5-6, the J call TRBJ2-5; D call uncertain. Germline CDR1 and CDR2: SGHDT and YYEEEE. This CDR3 has 13 residues. Trimming left V 4 bases short and J 11 bases short, with 18 bases between.

This clonotype was seen a handful of times. The chain couples TRBV12-3 or TRBV12-4 to TRBJ1-2; 7 nucleotides align to TRBD1. CDR3 length equals 12 residues. V shed 6 bases and J 8 bases; nucleotides not matched to a gene: 6. In nucleotides, the CDR3 is TGTGCCAGCAGGGAAGGGGGCGCCGGCTACACCTTC. This codes for CASREGGAGYTF.

This clonotype was observed a few times. The chain couples TRBV7-2 to TRBJ2-7, with TRBD2 matching 14 bases. CDR3 length equals 16 residues. CDR1 and CDR2 (germline): SGHTA, FQGNSA. The junction had 1 base not matched to a gene; V was cut back by 3 bases and J by 0 bases. CDR3 in DNA: TGTGCCAGCAGCTTGGGACTAGCGGGGGCCTCCTACGAGCAGTACTTC. Amino acid sequence: CASSLGLAGASYEQYF.

J is TRBJ2-1 and V is TRBV7-9, with 8 bases identical to TRBD1. The CDR3 extends over 14 amino acids. The J segment lost 1 base and the V segment lost 8 bases, leaving 4 bases of the junction unmatched. Germline CDR1 is SEHNR and CDR2 is FQNEAQ (reference sequence). The CDR3 loop is CASGTGRSYNEQFF. In nucleotides, the CDR3 is TGTGCCAGCGGGACAGGAAGGTCCTACAATGAGCAGTTCTTC. Full variable domain (outside the CDR3, taken from reference TRBV7-9 and TRBJ2-1): DTGVSQNPRHKITKRGQNVTFRCDPISEHNRLYWYRQTLGQGPEFLTYFQNEAQLEKSRLLSDRFSAERPKGSFSTLEIQRTEQGDSAMYLCASGTGRSYNEQFFGPGTRLTVL.

This clonotype was seen a few times. The chain uses TRBV12-3 or TRBV12-4 and TRBJ1-2; 7 positions match TRBD1. J was trimmed by 3 bases and V by 2 bases; bases with no gene match: 15. The CDR3 runs 18 residues. The CDR3 nucleotides read TGTGCCAGCAGTTTAAAGTTAAAGGGGGCGACCCCTGACTATGGCTACACCTTC. Translated, it gives CASSLKLKGATPDYGYTF.

This chain links TRBV7-9 with TRBJ2-7, with D unclear. CDR3 length equals 11 residues. The V gene's germline CDR1 is SEHNR and CDR2 FQNEAQ (reference sequence). The V and J ends lost 2 bases and 7 bases respectively, with 6 bases between them. The CDR3 sequence: CASSLIMEQYF. CDR3 DNA sequence: TGTGCCAGCAGCTTAATCATGGAGCAGTACTTC.

The CDR3 spells CASSQSGAPVGANVLTF. As DNA, the CDR3 is TGCGCCAGCAGCCAGTCGGGGGCGCCTGTTGGGGCCAACGTCCTGACTTTC. The chain has TRBV4-1 and TRBJ2-6; the D call may be TRBD1 or TRBD2 (6 bases each). Germline V gene sequence: CDR1 MGHRA, CDR2 YSYEKL. This CDR3 has 17 residues. V was clipped by 3 bases and J by 3 bases, with 15 bases between them.

This clonotype was found many times. The J gene is TRBJ2-3, the V gene TRBV14; the D is unclear. The V end lost 6 bases, the J end lost 2 bases, and 6 bases lay between the germline ends. Germline CDR1 and CDR2: SGHDN and FVKESK. The CDR3 contains 12 residues. The CDR3 sequence is CASSQNTDTQYF. Here the CDR3 DNA reads TGTGCCAGCAGTCAAAACACAGATACGCAGTATTTT.

V gene TRBV7-6 combines with J gene TRBJ2-5; no reliable D call. The CDR3 has 12 amino acids. Germline lookup yields CDR1 SGHVS and CDR2 FNYEAQ. V gave up 2 bases and J gave up 4 bases, with 5 bases separating them. The CDR3 loop reads CASSLTTETQYF. DNA of the CDR3: TGTGCCAGCAGCTTAACAACAGAGACCCAGTACTTC.

This chain links TRBV12-3 or TRBV12-4 with TRBJ1-1; 7 nucleotides agree with TRBD1. This CDR3 is 14 amino acids long. J was trimmed by 6 bases and V by 8 bases; bases with no gene match: 12. CDR3 sequence: CASGLIRGGAEAFF. The CDR3 nucleotides are TGTGCCAGCGGCCTAATCCGAGGGGGCGCTGAAGCTTTCTTT.

This clonotype was detected a few times. J is TRBJ2-3 and V is TRBV20-1, with D possibly being TRBD1 (6 bases). The CDR3 runs to 15 residues. V was trimmed by 6 bases and J by 3 bases, leaving 19 bases between them. CDR1 DFQATT and CDR2 SNEGSKA come from the germline V gene (reference sequence). DNA of the CDR3: TGCAGTGCCTCACAGGGTGGGGTTAGTACAGATACGCAGTATTTT. This codes for CSASQGGVSTDTQYF.